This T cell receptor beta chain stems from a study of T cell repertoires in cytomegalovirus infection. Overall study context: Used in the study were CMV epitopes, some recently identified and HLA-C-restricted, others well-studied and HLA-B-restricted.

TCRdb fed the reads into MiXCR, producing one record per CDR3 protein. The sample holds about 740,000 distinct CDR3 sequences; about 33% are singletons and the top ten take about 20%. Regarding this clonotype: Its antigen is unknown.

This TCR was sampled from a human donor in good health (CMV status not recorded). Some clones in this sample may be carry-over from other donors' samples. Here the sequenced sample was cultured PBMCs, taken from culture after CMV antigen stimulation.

DNA for the CDR3: TGTGCCAGCAGTTTCCCCGGGACGGTGAACACCGGGGAGCTGTTTTTT. Translation: CASSFPGTVNTGELFF. The rearrangement joins TRBV6-5 to TRBJ2-2; possibly TRBD1 or TRBD2 for D (5 bases each). The CDR3 is 16 residues long. Germline V lookup: CDR1 MNHEY, CDR2 SVGAGI. Trimming removed 4 bases at V and 1 base at J, with 13 bases between.